Following are 7 T cell receptor beta chains from one sample sequenced in a study of T cells after yellow fever vaccination. TCRdb re-called the 5' RACE reads with MiXCR, one entry per CDR3 protein. The sample includes hundreds of thousands of distinct CDR3 sequences, around an eighth of them seen just once. The source was PBMCs, collected on the day of the yellow fever booster vaccination. These receptors all stem from a man aged 25 to 40 who received the YFV17D yellow fever vaccine.

This clonotype appeared a few times. The chain carries TRBV5-1 and TRBJ1-3; D unclear. Trimming shortened V by 4 bases and J by 7 bases, and 12 bases separated the two germline ends. Looked up from germline, CDR1 is SGHRS and CDR2 is YFSETQ. This CDR3 has 13 residues. The chain's CDR3 is CASSPGDSNTIYF. CDR3 DNA sequence: TGCGCCAGCAGCCCCGGCGACTCCAACACCATATATTTT.

The V and J genes are TRBV3-1 and TRBJ1-5, with 8 bases aligning to TRBD1. CDR1 LGHDT and CDR2 YNNKEL come from the germline V gene (reference sequence). The CDR3 has 16 amino acids. V dropped 4 bases and J dropped 6; count of bases not matched to a gene: 11. CDR3 in amino acids: CASSPTGGILVQPQHF. For the CDR3, the DNA is TGTGCCAGCAGCCCCACAGGGGGAATACTGGTTCAGCCCCAGCATTTT.

V and J are TRBV5-8 and TRBJ2-2, with 8 bases that match TRBD1. The V gene end was trimmed by 0 bases and the J gene end by 7 bases; junction bases not matched to a gene: 11. This CDR3 contains 17 residues. From germline, CDR1 is SGHTS and CDR2 YDEGEE. CDR3: CASSLALTGVYGGELFF. In DNA form, the CDR3 reads TGTGCCAGCAGCTTGGCATTGACAGGGGTGTACGGCGGGGAGCTGTTTTTT.

The genes are TRBV4-3 and TRBJ2-7; 8 bases fit TRBD1. Germline V gene sequence: CDR1 LGHNA, CDR2 YSLEER. CDR3 length equals 15 residues. V trimming: 6 bases; J trimming: 4 bases; junction bases outside the gene matches: 11. The CDR3 loop reads CASSRDRTKNYEQYF. CDR3 DNA sequence: TGCGCCAGCAGTCGGGACAGGACGAAAAATTACGAGCAGTACTTC.

The J gene is TRBJ2-1, the V gene TRBV12-3 or TRBV12-4; 8 bases line up with TRBD2. The CDR3 extends over 15 amino acids. The junction had 10 bases not matched to a gene; V was cut back by 5 bases and J by 7 bases. CDR3: CASSSPREGPNEQFF. DNA of the CDR3: TGTGCCAGCAGTAGCCCCCGGGAGGGCCCGAATGAGCAGTTCTTC.

There are a few counts of this clonotype. The J gene is TRBJ1-1, the V gene TRBV18; D may be TRBD1 (6 bases). Germline CDR1 and CDR2: KGHSH and LQKENI. Trimming removed 3 bases at V and 1 base at J, with 15 bases between. The CDR3 has 16 residues. CDR3 sequence (DNA): TGTGCCAGCTCACCCCTAGTGCTGGGGGCGAACACTGAAGCTTTCTTT. Protein sequence: CASSPLVLGANTEAFF.

The genes are TRBV5-1 and TRBJ2-3; weak D call: TRBD2 (7 bases). CDR3 length equals 16 residues. The germline V and J ends were trimmed by 4 bases and 3 bases, with 18 bases remaining between them. Germline assignment: CDR1 SGHRS and CDR2 YFSETQ. This CDR3 is CASSLPGGRSTDTQYF. The CDR3 DNA is TGCGCCAGCAGCCTCCCGGGGGGCAGGTCGACAGATACGCAGTATTTT.